What follows are 25 T cell receptor beta chains derived from one specimen sequenced in a study of CD8+ T cells in alopecia areata (dated by TCRdb to 2017 to 2018). This specimen's time point label, per the study, means: baseline before oral tofacitinib. Receptors were amplified or captured by the immunoSEQ multiplex PCR assay. For TCR sequencing, RNA was extracted from every sample and reverse transcribed into cDNA to serve as template. Held by TCRdb, this immuneACCESS table contains in-frame sequences only and omits some clones. Under half of the omission traces to an unresolved V gene where checked; the cause of the rest is unknown. The sample yields 150,000 to 160,000 clones; 40% to 60% were counted once. The ten largest make up around 19% of the sample. The sample here was CD8+ T cells sorted from blood, taken at week 0. These receptors came from a human donor with alopecia areata.

The gene calls are TRBV9 and TRBJ2-6, with TRBD1 identical over 9 bases. Trimming at V came to 3 bases and at J to 10 bases, leaving 11 bases not matched to a gene. CDR1 is SGDLS and CDR2 is YYNGEE in the germline V gene. The length of the CDR3 is 16 residues. The CDR3 DNA reads as TGTGCCAGCAGCGCCCCCGGGACAGGGTCGCCGAACGTCCTGACTTTC. It specifies CASSAPGTGSPNVLTF.

CDR3 loop: CSVAGQGYGYTF. CDR3 bases: TGCAGCGTAGCGGGACAGGGTTATGGCTACACCTTC. This chain connects TRBV29-1 to TRBJ1-2; 9 bases line up with TRBD1. The length of the CDR3 is 12 residues. The V gene's germline CDR1 is SQVTM and CDR2 ANQGSEA. The V segment lost 6 bases and the J segment 5 bases; nucleotides outside the gene matches: 4.

For this clone: A much larger clone lies a single base off, so this may be a read error. The V gene is TRBV11-2, the J gene TRBJ2-7; the D gene is possibly TRBD1 (5 bases). This CDR3 region has 12 residues. V was trimmed by 4 bases and J by 3 bases, leaving 7 bases between them. Germline values: CDR1 SGHAT, CDR2 FQNNGV. As DNA, the CDR3 is TGTGCCAGCAGCTCGGACAACTACGAGCAGTACTTC. The encoded protein is CASSSDNYEQYF. Variable domain in full (rest from reference TRBV11-2 and TRBJ2-7): EAGVAQSPRYKIIEKRQSVAFWCNPISGHATLYWYQQILGQGPKLLIQFQNNGVVDDSQLPKDRFSAERLKGVDSTLKIQPAKLEDSAVYLCASSSDNYEQYFGPGTRLTVT.

The sample holds one count of this clone. The V call is TRBV6-5, the J call TRBJ2-2; 7 bases agree with TRBD1. CDR1 and CDR2 (germline): MNHEY, SVGAGI. The CDR3 consists of 15 residues. The ends lost 6 bases at V and 1 base at J; junction bases unmatched: 5. CDR3 in amino acids: CASSLDRVNTGELFF. CDR3 nucleotides: TGTGCCAGCAGCCTCGACAGGGTGAACACCGGGGAGCTGTTTTTT.

The J gene is TRBJ2-1, the V gene TRBV10-2; 8 bases fit TRBD2. CDR3 length: 17 amino acids. Germline V gene data show CDR1 as WSHSY and CDR2 as SAAADI. Trimming at V came to 4 bases and at J to 7 bases, leaving 15 bases not matched to a gene. The CDR3, as DNA: TGCGCCAGCAGTGGCCCCCAAACTAGCGGAGTCAGGAATGAGCAGTTCTTC. Residues: CASSGPQTSGVRNEQFF.

CDR3 in amino acids: CASPYDYGYTF. The CDR3 DNA reads as TGTGCCAGCCCCTATGACTATGGCTACACCTTC. This chain connects TRBV27 to TRBJ1-2; D gene ambiguous. There are 11 residues in the CDR3. Germline CDR1 MNHEY, CDR2 SMNVEV (reference sequence). V lost 8 bases and J 3 bases, leaving 7 bases between the germline ends.

This chain joins TRBV29-1 and TRBJ1-1; TRBD1 is a possible D gene (5 bases). The CDR3 covers 14 residues. Trimming left V 5 bases short and J 1 base short, with 14 bases between. CDR1 and CDR2 from the germline V gene are SQVTM and ANQGSEA. CDR3 in DNA: TGCAGCGTTTCCGGTGGACATACGAACACTGAAGCTTTCTTT. This translates into CSVSGGHTNTEAFF.

The chain combines TRBV5-6 with TRBJ1-2; a weak D match, TRBD1 (5 bases). Trimming removed 1 base at V and 8 bases at J, with 12 bases between. This CDR3 has 13 amino acids. CDR1 is SGHDT and CDR2 is YYEEEE in the germline V gene. In DNA, the CDR3 is TGTGCCAGCAGCTTGTGGGACGACGGCGGCTACACCTTC. This translates into CASSLWDDGGYTF. The whole variable domain, remainder taken from reference TRBV5-6 and TRBJ1-2, is DAGVTQSPTHLIKTRGQQVTLRCSPKSGHDTVSWYQQALGQGPQFIFQYYEEEERQRGNFPDRFSGHQFPNYSSELNVNALLLGDSALYLCASSLWDDGGYTFGSGTRLTVV.

This clone was seen a handful of times. The V gene is TRBV19, the J gene TRBJ2-1; D is unclear. V lost 5 bases and J lost 6, with 8 bases in between. The CDR3 is 12 residues long. The germline V gene encodes CDR1 LNHDA and CDR2 SQIVND (reference sequence). The CDR3 DNA follows: TGTGCCAGTAGTGTCCCCCCCAATGAGCAGTTCTTC. It specifies CASSVPPNEQFF.

The V and J genes are TRBV27 and TRBJ2-3; D might be TRBD2 (6 bases). Germline V CDR1 and CDR2: MNHEY, SMNVEV (reference sequence). This CDR3 is 17 amino acids long. V was trimmed by 8 bases and J by 3 bases, leaving 24 bases between them. In DNA, the CDR3 is TGTGCCAGCTGGAGCGGGCGGGGAGCTCTTCAGACAGATACGCAGTATTTT. It is translated as CASWSGRGALQTDTQYF.

In its sample, this clone was seen once. The V call is TRBV5-1, the J call TRBJ2-4, with TRBD2 as a possible D gene (5 bases). Germline loops: CDR1 SGHRS, CDR2 YFSETQ. The CDR3 covers 13 residues. Trimming took off 0 bases at V and 7 bases at J, with 8 bases between the two ends. CDR3 nucleotides: TGCGCCAGCAGCTTGGTTCGGGGTAACATTCAGTACTTC. Its protein product is CASSLVRGNIQYF.

This rearrangement joins TRBV15 to TRBJ1-1; D call uncertain. The CDR3 extends over 13 amino acids. Germline assignment: CDR1 LNHNV and CDR2 YYDKDF (reference sequence). V was cut by 3 bases and J by 4 bases, with 9 bases left in between. For the CDR3, the DNA is TGTGCCACCAGCAGGGCCCTTGGCACTGAAGCTTTCTTT. This encodes CATSRALGTEAFF.

The chain has TRBV4-3 and TRBJ2-7, with a tentative D call TRBD1 (5 bases). The CDR3 spans 16 residues. The V end lost 0 bases, the J end lost 2 bases, and 14 bases lay between the germline ends. In germline, CDR1 is LGHNA, CDR2 YSLEER. CDR3 coding DNA: TGCGCCAGCAGCCAAGATCGTACAGGAGCAACCTACGAGCAGTACTTC. This sequence encodes CASSQDRTGATYEQYF.

This clone came up a few times. This chain joins TRBV11-2 and TRBJ2-4; D is perhaps TRBD1 (6 bases). V lost 1 base and J lost 6, with 13 bases in between. This CDR3 spans 15 amino acids. Germline CDR1 is SGHAT and CDR2 is FQNNGV. This chain's CDR3 is CASSLAQGRRNIQYF. CDR3 sequence (DNA): TGTGCCAGCAGCTTAGCGCAGGGGCGCCGAAACATTCAGTACTTC.

V is TRBV27 and J is TRBJ1-2, with D unresolved. Trimming removed 6 bases at V and 4 bases at J, with 18 bases between. The germline CDR1 and CDR2 sequences are MNHEY and SMNVEV (reference sequence). This CDR3 spans 15 amino acids. The CDR3 loop reads CASRVNVGQTYGYTF. The CDR3 nucleotides read TGTGCCAGCAGGGTAAACGTCGGGCAAACCTATGGCTACACCTTC.

The genes are TRBV2 and TRBJ1-1; D is undetermined. V was cut by 6 bases and J by 3 bases, with 5 bases left in between. There are 11 residues in the CDR3. Germline V gene data show CDR1 as SNHLY and CDR2 as FYNNEI. In nucleotides, the CDR3 is TGTGCCAGCAGCGGGGACACTGAAGCTTTCTTT. Protein product: CASSGDTEAFF.

This clone is judged large. The chain recombines TRBV5-6 with TRBJ2-7; 12 nucleotides match TRBD1. Germline CDR1 is SGHDT and CDR2 is YYEEEE. The CDR3 is 15 residues long. V gave up 1 base and J gave up 2 bases; unmatched junction bases: 1. The CDR3 coding sequence is TGTGCCAGCAGCTTGAGGGACAGGGGGCCCTACGAGCAGTACTTC. It encodes CASSLRDRGPYEQYF.

This clone was counted between two and nine times. The chain carries TRBV25-1 and TRBJ2-3; D unresolved. CDR1 MGHDK and CDR2 SYGVNS come from the germline V gene. V gave up 10 bases and J gave up 1 base, with 15 bases separating them. The CDR3 is 14 residues long. CDR3 residues: CATLDGSGTDTQYF. In DNA form, the CDR3 reads TGTGCCACCTTAGACGGGTCTGGCACAGATACGCAGTATTTT.

This chain links TRBV30 with TRBJ1-2; a possible D gene is TRBD1 (6 bases). Deletions cut 1 base from V and 8 bases from J, with 11 bases between. From germline, CDR1 is GTSNPN and CDR2 SVGIG (reference sequence). The length of the CDR3 is 12 residues. In DNA form, the CDR3 reads TGTGCCTGGAGTGCCGGACAGTTGGGCTACACCTTC. Protein sequence: CAWSAGQLGYTF.

DNA of the CDR3: TGCAGCGTTGTAGAGGGAGGGGTTGGTAGTGGCTACACCTTC. As protein: CSVVEGGVGSGYTF. This rearrangement joins TRBV29-1 to TRBJ1-2, with D possibly TRBD1 on 5 matching bases. This CDR3 contains 14 residues. V was trimmed by 4 bases and J by 7 bases, leaving 19 bases between them. In germline, CDR1 is SQVTM, CDR2 ANQGSEA. The variable domain in full, with the rest retrieved from reference TRBV29-1 and TRBJ1-2, is SAVISQKPSRDICQRGTSLTIQCQVDSQVTMMFWYRQQPGQSLTLIATANQGSEATYESGFVIDKFPISRPNLTFSTLTVSNMSPEDSSIYLCSVVEGGVGSGYTFGSGTRLTVV.

This clone showed up just a few times. The rearrangement joins TRBV27 to TRBJ1-5; a possible D gene is TRBD1 (6 bases). The CDR3 sequence is 14 residues long. Germline CDR1 is MNHEY and CDR2 is SMNVEV (reference sequence). Trimming took 4 bases from V and 4 from J, leaving 11 bases between them. The CDR3 reads CASSSGRGNQPQHF. CDR3 nucleotide sequence: TGTGCCAGCAGTTCGGGGAGGGGGAATCAGCCCCAGCATTTT.

J is TRBJ2-5 and V is TRBV13; 12 bases align to TRBD1. This CDR3 is built from 18 residues. Germline CDR1 reads PRHDT; CDR2 reads FYEKMQ (reference sequence). The ends lost 2 bases at V and 4 bases at J; junction bases unmatched: 11. CDR3 protein: CASSLNPTGTGGGETQYF. The CDR3 DNA is TGTGCCAGCAGCTTAAACCCCACCGGGACAGGGGGCGGAGAGACCCAGTACTTC. Supplemented by reference TRBV13 and TRBJ2-5, the full variable domain reads AAGVIQSPRHLIKEKRETATLKCYPIPRHDTVYWYQQGPGQDPQFLISFYEKMQSDKGSIPDRFSAQQFSDYHSELNMSSLELGDSALYFCASSLNPTGTGGGETQYFGPGTRLLVL.

This rearrangement joins TRBV4-3 to TRBJ1-1; D uncertain. Trimming took 0 bases from V and 0 from J, leaving 11 bases between them. The length of the CDR3 is 16 residues. The germline V gene encodes CDR1 LGHNA and CDR2 YSLEER. In DNA form, the CDR3 reads TGCGCCAGCAGCCAAGATCTTGAAGGGATGAACACTGAAGCTTTCTTT. Its translation is CASSQDLEGMNTEAFF.

The chain employs TRBV10-3 and TRBJ2-1; 12 bases agree with TRBD2. Germline V gives CDR1 ENHRY, CDR2 SYGVKD. Trimming took 7 bases from V and 7 from J; bases not matched to a gene: 8. This CDR3 has 15 amino acids. This CDR3 reads CAITALAGGRNEQFF. CDR3 in DNA: TGTGCCATCACCGCCCTAGCGGGGGGGCGGAATGAGCAGTTCTTC.

The CDR3: CASSEALEGLVEAFF. DNA for the CDR3: TGTGCCAGCAGTGAAGCGTTAGAGGGGTTGGTTGAAGCTTTCTTT. The chain has TRBV6-1 and TRBJ1-1, with D possibly TRBD1 on 5 matching bases. The germline V and J ends were trimmed by 0 bases and 7 bases, with 15 bases remaining between them. The CDR3 has 15 residues. Germline CDR1 and CDR2: MNHNS and SASEGT.